The present TCR beta chain was sequenced within a study of cytomegalovirus exposure and HLA in healthy donors. The CDR3 length is 14 residues. V was cut by 0 bases and J by 3 bases, with 8 bases left in between. Germline loops: CDR1 MNHNS, CDR2 SASEGT. The study ran its PCR with 60 Vbeta and 13 Jbeta primers. TCRdb's copy holds only in-frame clones and misses some; the assay was immunoSEQ multiplex PCR. Found here are about 250,000 clones, about 80% of them singletons; the top ten hold roughly 0.31%. Only one count was recorded for this clone. This TCR was recovered from a girl aged 2 to 9 in good health and CMV-seronegative. Sequencing used PBMCs. The chain joins TRBV6-1 to TRBJ1-2, with D uncertain. The CDR3 is CASSEAWADYGYTF. The CDR3 DNA reads TGTGCCAGCAGTGAAGCGTGGGCCGACTATGGCTACACCTTC.